A selection of T cell receptor beta chains follows, all from one sample in a study of neurological immune-mediated disorders. A single record per CDR3 protein comes from TCRdb applying MiXCR to the 5' RACE reads. The sample includes more than 75,000 distinct CDR3 sequences, about a tenth of them seen just once. Sequences were obtained from PBMCs. All receptors derive from a man aged 40-49 years in good health. CDR3s include the opening cysteine and the closing phenylalanine or tryptophan. The D gene is left open where the match is weak. Only part of the rows carry a size: once, few, many, or a class if the clone is expanded.

d_call j_call v_call clone_size cdr3_aa cdr3_nt
TRBD1 TRBJ1-1 TRBV11-2 many CASSRRGQGNTEAFF TGTGCCAGCAGCCGCAGGGGGCAGGGGAACACTGAAGCTTTCTTT
- TRBJ2-4 TRBV7-9 many CASSSQGLVAKNIQYF TGTGCCAGCAGCTCTCAGGGCCTGGTAGCCAAAAACATTCAGTACTTC
TRBD1 TRBJ2-1 TRBV5-1 many CASRKGQGIDEQFF TGCGCCAGCAGGAAAGGACAGGGAATCGATGAGCAGTTCTTC
TRBD2 TRBJ2-7 TRBV5-1 few CASSWASGNYEQYF TGCGCCAGCAGCTGGGCTAGCGGGAACTACGAGCAGTACTTC
- TRBJ2-3 TRBV9 many CASSSSATDTQYF TGTGCCAGCAGCTCTAGCGCTACAGATACGCAGTATTTT
TRBD2 TRBJ2-3 TRBV7-3 - CASSSRLAGGSDTQYF TGTGCCAGCAGCTCCCGGCTAGCGGGGGGGTCAGATACGCAGTATTTT
TRBD2 TRBJ2-7 TRBV6-2/TRBV6-3 few CASSYDRGLAGGRHYEQYF TGTGCCAGCAGTTACGATAGAGGACTAGCGGGAGGGAGGCACTACGAGCAGTACTTC
- TRBJ1-3 TRBV5-1 many CASAIQGPGNTIYF TGCGCCAGCGCCATCCAGGGACCGGGAAACACCATATATTTT
- TRBJ1-4 TRBV5-6 many CASSLGHPNEKLFF TGTGCCAGCAGCTTGGGACATCCTAATGAAAAACTGTTTTTT
- TRBJ2-1 TRBV7-6 many CASSLAGNPREQFF TGTGCCAGCAGCTTAGCAGGAAATCCTAGAGAGCAGTTCTTC
TRBD2 TRBJ2-7 TRBV5-8 many CASSSPGLGTYEQYF TGTGCCAGCAGCTCCCCGGGACTAGGGACCTACGAGCAGTACTTC
TRBD1 TRBJ2-5 TRBV2 - CASLDREQETQYF TGTGCCAGTTTGGACAGGGAACAAGAGACCCAGTACTTC
TRBD1 TRBJ2-1 TRBV24-1 many CATSTNRGIENEQFF TGTGCCACCAGTACAAACAGGGGAATAGAGAATGAGCAGTTCTTC
TRBD2 TRBJ2-1 TRBV4-1 many CASSPVLAGGDEQFF TGCGCCAGCAGCCCAGTACTAGCGGGGGGGGATGAGCAGTTCTTC
- TRBJ1-1 TRBV15 many CATSKNSLNQGEAFF TGTGCCACCAGCAAGAATTCCCTAAACCAGGGTGAAGCTTTCTTT
TRBD1 TRBJ2-5 TRBV5-1 many CASSGQGVLETQYF TGCGCCAGCAGTGGCCAGGGGGTTCTGGAGACCCAGTACTTC